This T cell receptor (beta chain) is drawn from a study of blood T cell repertoires in COVID-19. The overall study: The study drew acute and convalescent COVID-19 samples from the United States, Italy and Spain. In each case, the material was cDNA or gDNA derived from T cells, B-cell-depleted T cells, or PBMCs.

Germline V gene sequence: CDR1 MGHRA, CDR2 YSYEKL. The CDR3 has 17 residues. The germline V and J ends were trimmed by 1 base and 4 bases, with 17 bases remaining between them. The authors' processing: Nucleated cell number was recorded as an estimate derived from reference gene primer amplification. The protocol was immunoSEQ multiplex PCR, while the TCRdb copy is restricted to in-frame clones and leaves out a portion. That table is the source of V, J and clone size, and D and trimming were worked out from the DNA. The repertoire holds about 70,000 clones, with over 75% as singletons. This TCR came from a woman older than 75 with active or convalescent COVID-19. The V and J genes are TRBV4-1 and TRBJ2-1; D may be TRBD2 (6 bases). The sequencing input was peripheral blood. CDR3 amino acids: CASSQGPGEVSYNEQFF. The CDR3 coding sequence is TGCGCCAGCAGCCAAGGTCCGGGGGAGGTGAGTTACAATGAGCAGTTCTTC.